The clone carrying this T cell receptor (beta chain) appeared a few times. Its antigen is not known. Each donor was healthy, and each was a bone marrow donor. PCR primers comprised 60 Vbeta and 13 Jbeta primers. TCRdb's table, derived via immunoSEQ multiplex PCR, lists solely in-frame clones and lacks some. Seen here are around 170,000 clones, approximately 80% observed once, and the top ten hold around 7%. This entry is derived from a study of cytomegalovirus exposure and HLA in healthy donors. Overall study: Approximately 190 million T cells yielded around 100 million unique TCR beta sequences, as an earlier analysis found. Study-wide results and limits: In a later analysis, a missense DCLRE1C variant was linked to TCR beta V- and J-gene trimming. According to a later analysis, donors in an Asian-associated ancestry cluster reportedly had fewer N-insertions than the approximately 620-donor mean.

Trimming pared 4 bases from V and 4 bases from J, leaving 13 bases between. The CDR3 sequence is 14 residues long. Looked up from germline, CDR1 is MGHRA and CDR2 is YSYEKL. The sample comprised PBMCs. The sequence was obtained from a woman between 40 and 50 years old in good health and CMV-seropositive. The chain employs TRBV4-1 and TRBJ1-1; D unclear. As DNA, the CDR3 is TGCGCCAGCAGCCGCGATAGTCGAGGCACTGAAGCTTTCTTT. It specifies CASSRDSRGTEAFF.